This T cell receptor (beta chain) was found in a study of blood T cell repertoires in COVID-19. Study-wide background: Samples of COVID-19 (acute and convalescent) were obtained from the United States, Italy and Spain.

Germline loops: CDR1 KGHSH, CDR2 LQKENI. Trimming removed 5 bases from V and 7 bases from J; junction bases left unmatched: 11. The CDR3 runs to 16 residues. Generated by immunoSEQ multiplex PCR, the TCRdb table keeps only in-frame clones and is missing some. The sample includes more than 65,000 clones, about 80% seen only once; the top ten take 35% to 45%. This clone was detected ten times or more. This TCR was sampled from a woman aged 65 to 85 with acute or convalescent COVID-19. The rearrangement uses TRBV18 and TRBJ2-1; TRBD1 matches at 10 bases. What was sequenced was peripheral blood. As DNA, the CDR3 is TGTGCCAGCTCATCAACCGGGACAGGGGCTCTGAATGAGCAGTTCTTC. Its protein is CASSSTGTGALNEQFF.